The text below deals with one T cell receptor beta chain. This clonotype appeared a few times. Its target antigen remains unknown. Base-call qualities are not available, and no considerably larger clone is one nucleotide away. The library was generated by PCR. TCR sequencing of DNA from cultured CD4+ T cells used the Oncomine TCR Beta short-read assay at the Johns Hopkins FTIC core. Genomic DNA was extracted from the cultured CD4+ T cells with the QIAamp micro DNA kit. Oncomine TCR Beta libraries made from cultured CD4+ T cells were pooled using unique dual indexes and sequenced on an Illumina iSeq 100. Regarding the original processing steps: Non-productive sequences were removed, and CDR3s not starting with C, not ending with F or W, or shorter than 7 amino acids were discarded. The MANAFEST web application identified antigen-specific clonotypes by comparing peptide-stimulated wells against reference wells and other culture wells. Positive clones required FDR below 0.05, an odds ratio above 5, and productive frequency above 0.1% in at least two of three replicate wells. A clonotype counted as cross-reactive if it showed significant expansion both in the SARS-CoV-2 spike wells and in at least one common cold coronavirus spike condition. Using R version 3.6.1, CDR3 homology was evaluated through Levenshtein distances (stringdist) along with unrooted phylogenetic trees (ape). TCRdb applied fastp at Q25 and MiXCR to the public reads, then kept only in-frame beta chains. Entries that share a CDR3 protein sequence are merged under the most common genes and DNA. These V and J calls rely on TCRdb rather than the paper's analysis. The sample records about 15,000 distinct CDR3 sequences, around three quarters of which are singletons. The ten largest clonotypes hold approximately 11% of the sample.

Including cysteine and phenylalanine, the CDR3 has 14 amino acids. The kept DNA is CDR3 alone, 42 bases in frame from the first base. Per the germline V gene, SGHAT is the CDR1 and FQNNGV is the CDR2. Relative to germline, V is 6 bases shorter and J is 4 bases shorter, with 15 bases between their ends. This sample is drawn from a study of vaccination and CD4 T cells after COVID-19 (dated by TCRdb to between 2021 and 2022). About the full investigation: Convalescent patients had a positive SARS-CoV-2 result on nasal swab PCR, and of these patients, several had mild disease and one had severe disease. In the convalescent cohort there were six males and four females, among whom were two Hispanic individuals, seven Caucasians, two Asians and one multiracial person. Participants received two doses of either the Pfizer-BioNTech BNT162b2 vaccine (n=8) or the Moderna mRNA-1273 vaccine (n=2). Post-COVID blood samples were collected from convalescent patients a median of around 100 days after diagnosis, with a range of roughly 30 to 161 days. The time from the second vaccine dose to post-vaccine blood sampling had a median of roughly 77 days and ranged from about 12 to 241 days. The cultures were stimulated with overlapping spike peptide pools from SARS-CoV-2 and from the common cold coronaviruses HCoV-NL63, HCoV-OC43 and HCoV-229E. Control cultures received a CEFX viral epitope pool as the positive control, an HIV-1 Nef peptide pool as the negative control, or no peptide. The spike-specific CD4+ TCR repertoire was compared before and after mRNA vaccination in ten to eleven COVID-19 convalescent patients and 4 infection-naive healthy vaccine recipients. Here is what the overall study found, with its caveats: In convalescent patients, nearly all vaccine-specific clones (304 of 307) were found to be mono-reactive for SARS-CoV-2 spike rather than cross-reactive with common cold coronaviruses. Among convalescent patients, a median about 90% of the SARS-CoV-2-reactive clones seen after vaccination appeared only after vaccination, which suggests priming specific to the vaccine. Although the median number of SARS-CoV-2-reactive clonotypes went up from fewer than 25 after infection to 38 after vaccination, the increase was not significant. The study included relatively few convalescent patients and did not analyze early timepoints after natural infection.

Interpreted using the paper, the treatment or condition label stands for: roughly 11-day PBMC culture with coronavirus spike peptide pools or control peptides (ViraFEST assay). The ViraFEST assay was used in the study, in which antigen-specific T cells were expanded with peptide pools and expanded clonotypes were subsequently identified by TCR sequencing. The convalescent patients' positive SARS-CoV-2 PCR tests fell between March and December 2020, which was before the Alpha, Beta and Delta variants emerged in the United States. Each well held 2.2 million or so PBMCs cultured in IMDM containing roughly 5% human AB serum and 10 IU/ml IL-2, with about 9.4 ug/ml peptide pools added. Half of the culture medium was replaced with fresh IL-2-containing medium on days 3 and 7. After around 10 days of culture, CD4+ T cells were isolated by negative selection with the EasySep CD4+ T cell isolation kit. Ficoll-Paque Plus gradient centrifugation was used to isolate PBMCs from whole blood, and the isolated PBMCs were then either used fresh or cryopreserved at -140C. Culture conditions were generally each tested in triplicate wells.

Sequencing was performed on CD4+ T cells from blood, cultured in vitro. This receptor was obtained from a human donor who had recovered from COVID-19. Recombination joined TRBV11-2 with TRBJ1-2, with no D gene named confidently. CDR3 sequence: CASSPGRGAYGYTF. The DNA is TGTGCCAGCAGTCCGGGTCGAGGCGCCTATGGCTACACCTTC.